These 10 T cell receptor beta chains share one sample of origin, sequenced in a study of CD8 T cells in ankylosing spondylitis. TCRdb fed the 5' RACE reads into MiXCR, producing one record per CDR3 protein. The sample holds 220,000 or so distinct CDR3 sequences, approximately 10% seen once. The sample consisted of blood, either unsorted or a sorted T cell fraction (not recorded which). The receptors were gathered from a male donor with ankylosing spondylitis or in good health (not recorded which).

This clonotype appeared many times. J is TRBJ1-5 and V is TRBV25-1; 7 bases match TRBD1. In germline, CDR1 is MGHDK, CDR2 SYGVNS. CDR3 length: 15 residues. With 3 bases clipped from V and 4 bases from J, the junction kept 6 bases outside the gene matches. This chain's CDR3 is CASSDPGQPNQPQHF. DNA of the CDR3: TGTGCCAGCAGTGACCCGGGACAGCCTAATCAGCCCCAGCATTTT.

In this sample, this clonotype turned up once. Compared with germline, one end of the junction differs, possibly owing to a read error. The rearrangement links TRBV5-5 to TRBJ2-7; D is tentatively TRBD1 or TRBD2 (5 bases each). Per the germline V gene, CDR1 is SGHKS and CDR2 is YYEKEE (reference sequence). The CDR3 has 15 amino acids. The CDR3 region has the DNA TGTGCCAGCAGCTTGGTTGAGGGGCCATCCTACGAGCAGTCCTTC. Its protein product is CASSLVEGPSYEQSF.

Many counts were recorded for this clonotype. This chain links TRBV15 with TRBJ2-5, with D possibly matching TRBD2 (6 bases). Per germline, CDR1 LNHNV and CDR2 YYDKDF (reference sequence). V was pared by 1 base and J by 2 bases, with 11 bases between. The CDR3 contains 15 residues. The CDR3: CATSRGGVLQETQYF. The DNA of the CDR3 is TGTGCCACCAGCAGAGGGGGGGTCCTACAAGAGACCCAGTACTTC. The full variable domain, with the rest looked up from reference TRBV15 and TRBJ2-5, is DAMVIQNPRYQVTQFGKPVTLSCSQTLNHNVMYWYQQKSSQAPKLLFHYYDKDFNNEADTPDNFQSRRPNTSFCFLDIRSPGLGDTAMYLCATSRGGVLQETQYFGPGTRLLVL.

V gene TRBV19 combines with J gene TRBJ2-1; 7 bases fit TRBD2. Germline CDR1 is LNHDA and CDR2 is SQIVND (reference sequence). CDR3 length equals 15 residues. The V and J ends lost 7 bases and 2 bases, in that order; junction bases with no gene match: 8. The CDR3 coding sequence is TGTGCCAGTACATGGCAGGGAGGGACCTACAATGAGCAGTTCTTC. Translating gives CASTWQGGTYNEQFF.

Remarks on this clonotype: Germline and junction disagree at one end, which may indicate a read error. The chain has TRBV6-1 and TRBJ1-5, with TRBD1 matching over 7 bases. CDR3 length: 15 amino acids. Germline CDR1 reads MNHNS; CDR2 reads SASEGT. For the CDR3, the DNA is TGTACCAGCACCCGGCAGGGGGACAGCAATCAGCCCCAGCATTTT. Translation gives CTSTRQGDSNQPQHF.

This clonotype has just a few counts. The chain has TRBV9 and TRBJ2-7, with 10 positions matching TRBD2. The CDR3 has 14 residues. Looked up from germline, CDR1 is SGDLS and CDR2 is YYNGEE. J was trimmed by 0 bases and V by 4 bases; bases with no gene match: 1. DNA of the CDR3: TGTGCCAGCAGCCGACTAGCGGGCTCCTACGAGCAGTACTTC. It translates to CASSRLAGSYEQYF.

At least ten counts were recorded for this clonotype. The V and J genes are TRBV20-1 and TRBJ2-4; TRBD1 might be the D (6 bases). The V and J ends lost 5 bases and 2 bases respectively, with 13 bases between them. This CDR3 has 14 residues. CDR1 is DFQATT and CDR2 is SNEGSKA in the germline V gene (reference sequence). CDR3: CSARVQGSKNIQYF. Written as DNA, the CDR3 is TGCAGTGCTCGAGTACAGGGATCCAAAAACATTCAGTACTTC.

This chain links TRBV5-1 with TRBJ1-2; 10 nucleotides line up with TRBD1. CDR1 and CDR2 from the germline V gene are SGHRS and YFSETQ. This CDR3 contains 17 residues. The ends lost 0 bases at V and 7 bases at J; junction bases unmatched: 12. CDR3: CASSLDSGTGASGGYTF. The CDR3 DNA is TGCGCCAGCAGCTTGGATTCCGGGACAGGGGCCTCCGGTGGCTACACCTTC.

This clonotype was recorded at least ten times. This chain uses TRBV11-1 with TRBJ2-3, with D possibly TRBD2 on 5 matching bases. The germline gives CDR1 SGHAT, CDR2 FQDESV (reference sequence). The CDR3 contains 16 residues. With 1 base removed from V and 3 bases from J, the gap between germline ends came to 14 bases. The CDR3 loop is CASSLGGLTKTDTQYF. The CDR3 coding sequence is TGTGCCAGCAGCTTAGGTGGACTGACGAAGACAGATACGCAGTATTTT.

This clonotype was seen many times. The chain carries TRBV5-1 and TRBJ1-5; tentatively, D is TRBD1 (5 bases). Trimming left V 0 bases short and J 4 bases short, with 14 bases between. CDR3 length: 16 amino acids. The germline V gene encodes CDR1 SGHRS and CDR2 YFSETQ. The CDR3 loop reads CASSLEGPENNQPQHF. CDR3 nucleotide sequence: TGCGCCAGCAGCTTGGAGGGGCCAGAGAATAATCAGCCCCAGCATTTT.